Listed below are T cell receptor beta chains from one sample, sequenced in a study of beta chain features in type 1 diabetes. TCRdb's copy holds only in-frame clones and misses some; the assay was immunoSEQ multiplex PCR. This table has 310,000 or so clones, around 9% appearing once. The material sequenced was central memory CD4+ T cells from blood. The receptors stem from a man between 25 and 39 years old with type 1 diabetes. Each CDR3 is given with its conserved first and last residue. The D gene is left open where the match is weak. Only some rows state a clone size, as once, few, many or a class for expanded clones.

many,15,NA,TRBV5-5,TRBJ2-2,CASSPRGRDTGELFF,TGTGCCAGCAGTCCCCGGGGTCGGGACACCGGGGAGCTGTTTTTT
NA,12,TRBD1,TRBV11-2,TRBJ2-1,CASSPYRGEQFF,TGTGCCAGCAGCCCGTACAGGGGTGAGCAGTTCTTC
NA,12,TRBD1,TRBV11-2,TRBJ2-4,CASSLADRGLHF,TGTGCCAGCAGCTTAGCTGACAGGGGGCTTCACTTC
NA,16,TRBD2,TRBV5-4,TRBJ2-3,CASSLRLAGGTDTQYF,TGTGCCAGCAGCTTGAGACTAGCGGGGGGCACAGATACGCAGTATTTT
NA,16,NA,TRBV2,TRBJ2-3,CASSPEGGGPTDTQYF,TGTGCCAGCAGCCCCGAGGGGGGAGGTCCCACAGATACGCAGTATTTT
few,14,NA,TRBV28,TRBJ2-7,CASRQPTGSYEQYF,TGTGCCAGCAGACAGCCCACCGGGTCCTACGAGCAGTACTTC
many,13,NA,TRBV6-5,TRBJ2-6,CASAMPGANVLTF,TGTGCCAGCGCGATGCCCGGGGCCAACGTCCTGACTTTC
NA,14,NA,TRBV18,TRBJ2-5,CASSLLGLQETQYF,TGTGCCAGCTCACTCCTTGGACTGCAAGAGACCCAGTACTTC
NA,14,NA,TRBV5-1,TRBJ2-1,CASSLDGFYNEQFF,TGCGCCAGCAGCCTCGACGGATTCTACAATGAGCAGTTCTTC
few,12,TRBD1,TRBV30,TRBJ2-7,CAWGDRPYEQYF,TGTGCCTGGGGGGACAGGCCCTACGAGCAGTACTTC
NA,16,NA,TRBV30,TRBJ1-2,CAWSGAPRRTNYGYTF,TGTGCCTGGAGTGGGGCCCCCCGGAGGACTAACTATGGCTACACCTTC
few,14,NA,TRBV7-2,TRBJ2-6,CASSFNSGANVLTF,TGTGCCAGCAGCTTTAACTCTGGGGCCAACGTCCTGACTTTC
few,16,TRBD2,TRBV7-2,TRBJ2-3,CASSPRLAGAGDTQYF,TGTGCCAGCAGCCCCAGGCTAGCGGGGGCCGGAGATACGCAGTATTTT
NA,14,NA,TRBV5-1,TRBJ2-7,CASSSQGGSVEQYF,TGCGCCAGCAGCTCGCAGGGGGGCAGCGTCGAGCAGTACTTC
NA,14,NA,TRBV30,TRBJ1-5,CAWRDNRGSQPQHF,TGTGCCTGGAGAGATAATCGGGGGAGTCAGCCCCAGCATTTT
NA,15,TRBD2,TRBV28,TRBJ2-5,CASSLAGGRKETQYF,TGTGCCAGCAGTTTAGCGGGGGGGCGGAAAGAGACCCAGTACTTC
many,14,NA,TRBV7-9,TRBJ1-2,CASSLVAGIYGYTF,TGTGCCAGCAGCTTAGTGGCGGGAATCTATGGCTACACCTTC
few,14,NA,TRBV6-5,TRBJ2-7,CASSYSTVTYEQYF,TGTGCCAGCAGTTACTCTACCGTGACCTACGAGCAGTACTTC
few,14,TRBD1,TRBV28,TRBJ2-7,CASRTTGGNYEQYF,TGTGCCAGCAGAACGACAGGGGGCAATTACGAGCAGTACTTC
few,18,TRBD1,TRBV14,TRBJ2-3,CASSQVSRDREGTDTQYF,TGTGCCAGCAGCCAAGTGTCGCGGGACAGGGAGGGAACAGATACGCAGTATTTT
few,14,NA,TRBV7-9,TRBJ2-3,CASLLRVSTDTQYF,TGTGCCAGCTTATTAAGAGTTAGCACAGATACGCAGTATTTT
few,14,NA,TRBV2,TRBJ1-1,CASSADRSNTEAFF,TGTGCCAGCAGTGCCGACAGGTCGAACACTGAAGCTTTCTTT
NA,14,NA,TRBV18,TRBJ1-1,CASSLYKGGAEAFF,TGTGCCAGCTCACTTTATAAAGGGGGAGCTGAAGCTTTCTTT
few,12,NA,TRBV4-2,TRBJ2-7,CASSQDLGEQYF,TGTGCCAGCAGCCAAGATTTAGGAGAGCAGTACTTC
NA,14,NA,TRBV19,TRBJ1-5,CASSTSLSNQPQHF,TGTGCCAGTAGTACCAGCCTAAGCAATCAGCCCCAGCATTTT
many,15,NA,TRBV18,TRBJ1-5,CASSPRPGVTQPQHF,TGTGCCAGCTCACCACGTCCAGGGGTCACTCAGCCCCAGCATTTT
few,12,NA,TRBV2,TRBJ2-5,CASRDIEETQYF,TGTGCCAGCAGAGACATAGAAGAGACCCAGTACTTC
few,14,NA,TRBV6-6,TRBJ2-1,CASTPTPGGNEQFF,TGTGCCAGCACCCCCACCCCCGGGGGCAATGAGCAGTTCTTC
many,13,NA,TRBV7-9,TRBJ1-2,CASSLDGPYGYTF,TGTGCCAGCAGCTTAGACGGACCCTATGGCTACACCTTC
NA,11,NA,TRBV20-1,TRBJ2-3,CSAKPEDTQYF,TGCAGTGCCAAACCCGAGGATACGCAGTATTTT
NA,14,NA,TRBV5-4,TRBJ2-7,CASSIGQTSYEQYF,TGTGCCAGCAGCATAGGACAGACGTCCTACGAGCAGTACTTC
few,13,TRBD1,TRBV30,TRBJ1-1,CAWSGQGKTEAFF,TGTGCCTGGTCGGGACAGGGAAAGACTGAAGCTTTCTTT
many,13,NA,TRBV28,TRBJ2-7,CASSGQNSYEQYF,TGTGCCAGCAGCGGGCAAAACTCCTACGAGCAGTACTTC
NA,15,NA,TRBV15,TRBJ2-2,CATSIVSPQRGELFF,TGTGCCACCAGCATTGTGTCCCCCCAACGCGGGGAGCTGTTTTTT
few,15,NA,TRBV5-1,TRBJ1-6,CASSLGGGGSSPLHF,TGCGCCAGCAGCTTGGGTGGAGGGGGAAGTTCACCCCTCCACTTT
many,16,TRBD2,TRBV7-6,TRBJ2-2,CASSLSSGSNTGELFF,TGTGCCAGCAGCTTAAGTAGCGGGTCGAACACCGGGGAGCTGTTTTTT
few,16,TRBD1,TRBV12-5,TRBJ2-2,CASGLGQGGNTGELFF,TGTGCTAGTGGTTTAGGACAGGGGGGGAACACCGGGGAGCTGTTTTTT
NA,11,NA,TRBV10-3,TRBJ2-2,CAIGPTGELFF,TGTGCCATCGGCCCTACCGGGGAGCTGTTTTTT
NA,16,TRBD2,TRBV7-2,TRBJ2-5,CASSLASGVISETQYF,TGTGCCAGCAGCTTAGCTAGCGGGGTGATCTCAGAGACCCAGTACTTC
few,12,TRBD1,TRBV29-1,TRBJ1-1,CSVTTGGVMTFF,TGCAGCGTGACCACAGGGGGCGTGATGACTTTCTTT
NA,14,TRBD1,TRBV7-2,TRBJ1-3,CASSGQGRGNTIYF,TGTGCCAGCAGCGGACAGGGGAGGGGAAACACCATATATTTT
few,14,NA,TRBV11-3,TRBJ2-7,CASSPSQSSYEQYF,TGTGCCAGCAGCCCGTCACAAAGCTCCTACGAGCAGTACTTC
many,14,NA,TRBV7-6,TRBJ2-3,CASSLGRWSDTQYF,TGTGCCAGCAGCTTGGGCAGGTGGTCAGATACGCAGTATTTT
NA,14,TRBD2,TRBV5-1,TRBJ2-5,CASSARGGQETQYF,TGCGCCAGCAGCGCCCGGGGGGGCCAAGAGACCCAGTACTTC